These 16 T cell receptor beta chains originate from one sample sequenced in a study of vaccination and CD4 T cells after COVID-19 (dated by TCRdb to 2022 to 2024). The library was built by means of PCR. Sequencing took place on an Illumina iSeq 100. At the Johns Hopkins FTIC core, DNA from the cultured CD4+ T cells underwent TCR sequencing with the Oncomine TCR Beta short-read assay. TCRdb applied fastp at Q25 and MiXCR to the public reads, then kept only in-frame beta chains. Entries that share a CDR3 protein sequence are merged under the most common genes and DNA. A total of under 25,000 distinct CDR3 sequences appear in this sample, 54% of them only once. The top ten clonotypes cover 5.5% to 7% of the sample. The antigens for these receptors are not known. In the paper's terms, the treatment or condition label means: 10-day PBMC culture with coronavirus spike peptide pools or control peptides (ViraFEST assay).

Sequenced: CD4+ T cells from blood, cultured in vitro. These TCRs come from a human donor who had recovered from COVID-19.

In this sample, this clonotype turned up a few times. The gene calls are TRBV7-2 and TRBJ2-7; 7 bases map to TRBD1. Germline V gives CDR1 SGHTA, CDR2 FQGNSA. The V and J ends lost 0 bases and 5 bases, in that order; junction bases with no gene match: 10. The CDR3 sequence is 16 residues long. CDR3 sequence: CASSLASVRGNNEQYF. The CDR3 region has the DNA TGTGCCAGCAGCTTAGCTTCGGTCAGGGGGAACAACGAGCAGTACTTC.

This sequence joins TRBV10-3 and TRBJ1-5; D gene ambiguous. The CDR3 is 12 residues long. V lost 6 bases to trimming and J lost 6 bases, with 9 bases between them. The germline gives CDR1 ENHRY, CDR2 SYGVKD. CDR3 amino acids: CAISSPSQPQHF. The DNA of the CDR3 is TGTGCCATCAGCTCCCCAAGTCAGCCCCAGCATTTT.

The gene calls are TRBV3-1 and TRBJ2-1; D might be TRBD2 (7 bases). The CDR3 runs 17 residues. Germline lookup yields CDR1 LGHDT and CDR2 YNNKEL (reference sequence). The germline V and J ends were trimmed by 4 bases and 6 bases, with 22 bases remaining between them. The CDR3 bases are TGTGCCAGCAGCCTCCTACCGGGGAGGGGGAGGGTCAATGAGCAGTTCTTC. This gives the protein CASSLLPGRGRVNEQFF.

In this sample, this clonotype turned up a few times. The gene calls are TRBV19 and TRBJ1-2; TRBD1 agrees at 10 bases. CDR1 and CDR2 (germline): LNHDA, SQIVND (reference sequence). V was pared by 3 bases and J by 8 bases, with 9 bases of the junction left unmatched. The CDR3 length is 15 residues. The CDR3 sequence: CASSIQPGQGRGYTF. In DNA, the CDR3 is TGTGCCAGTAGTATCCAACCGGGACAGGGGAGAGGCTACACCTTC. Based on the CDR3 plus reference TRBV19 and TRBJ1-2, the full variable domain is DGGITQSPKYLFRKEGQNVTLSCEQNLNHDAMYWYRQDPGQGLRLIYYSQIVNDFQKGDIAEGYSVSREKKESFPLTVTSAQKNPTAFYLCASSIQPGQGRGYTFGSGTRLTVV.

The chain carries TRBV7-3 and TRBJ1-2; D possibly corresponds to TRBD1 (6 bases). Germline V gives CDR1 SGHTA, CDR2 FQGTGA. The length of the CDR3 is 13 residues. V dropped 5 bases and J dropped 4 bases, with 11 bases sitting between them. The CDR3 loop is CASSTGQGYGYTF. In DNA form, the CDR3 reads TGTGCCAGCAGCACAGGGCAAGGCTATGGCTACACCTTC.

The rearrangement links TRBV12-3 or TRBV12-4 to TRBJ1-1; D perhaps matches TRBD1 (5 bases). The CDR3 loop spans 13 amino acids. Trimming took 1 base from V and 7 from J, leaving 10 bases between them. The CDR3 is CASSLVRDSEAFF. CDR3 sequence (DNA): TGTGCCAGCAGTTTAGTTAGAGACAGTGAAGCTTTCTTT.

The rearrangement joins TRBV7-2 to TRBJ2-5; 8 nucleotides align to TRBD1. The CDR3 runs to 15 residues. Germline loops: CDR1 SGHTA, CDR2 FQGNSA. Losses at the gene ends were 5 bases for V and 2 bases for J; bases not matched to a gene: 7. The CDR3, as DNA: TGTGCCAGCAGCCTACGTGGACAGGGACAAGAGACCCAGTACTTC. Protein: CASSLRGQGQETQYF.

The chain recombines TRBV19 with TRBJ2-7; D gene unclear. CDR3 size: 15 residues. The V end lost 1 base, the J end lost 4 bases, and 14 bases lay between the germline ends. Germline assignment: CDR1 LNHDA and CDR2 SQIVND (reference sequence). CDR3 nucleotide sequence: TGTGCCAGTAGTATAGTACGGACCGTAGAGTACGAGCAGTACTTC. Translated: CASSIVRTVEYEQYF.

The chain joins TRBV6-1 to TRBJ1-2, with D perhaps matching TRBD1 (6 bases). The CDR3 covers 14 residues. The ends were cut back, 6 bases at V and 6 bases at J, with 17 bases in the middle. Germline assignment: CDR1 MNHNS and CDR2 SASEGT. CDR3 in amino acids: CASSPQGGWDGYTF. CDR3 nucleotides: TGTGCCAGCAGCCCACAGGGTGGGTGGGATGGCTACACCTTC.

Only one count was recorded for this clonotype. V and J are TRBV19 and TRBJ1-1; TRBD1 agrees at 9 bases. The length of the CDR3 is 14 residues. Germline loops: CDR1 LNHDA, CDR2 SQIVND (reference sequence). J lost 13 bases, V lost 6 bases, and 15 bases had no gene match. The CDR3 region is CASSDVPGQGAVFF. The DNA of the CDR3 is TGTGCCAGTAGCGACGTCCCGGGACAGGGCGCAGTTTTCTTT.

V is TRBV7-9 and J is TRBJ1-4, with no clear D. Germline CDR1 SEHNR, CDR2 FQNEAQ (reference sequence). This CDR3 is 15 amino acids long. The V end lost 10 bases, the J end lost 7 bases, and 22 bases lay between the germline ends. The CDR3 nucleotides are TGTGCCATCCAAGTGGTGGTGCACAACCTTGAAAAACTGTTTTTT. It specifies CAIQVVVHNLEKLFF.

This chain uses TRBV9 with TRBJ1-2; 7 nucleotides agree with TRBD1. J lost 8 bases, V lost 0 bases, and 10 bases had no gene match. CDR1 SGDLS and CDR2 YYNGEE come from the germline V gene. This CDR3 is 15 amino acids long. The CDR3 DNA is TGTGCCAGCAGCGTAGATCCGACAGGGCCACAAGGCTACACCTTC. As protein: CASSVDPTGPQGYTF.

This chain's CDR3 is CASSQGDGTGRQPQHF. Here the CDR3 DNA reads TGTGCCAGCAGCCAAGGAGACGGGACAGGGCGTCAGCCCCAGCATTTT. The rearrangement links TRBV4-2 to TRBJ1-5, with TRBD1 matching 9 bases. With 1 base clipped from V and 6 bases from J, the junction kept 7 bases outside the gene matches. The germline V gene has CDR1 LGHNA and CDR2 YNFKEQ. The CDR3 spans 16 residues.

The chain combines TRBV29-1 with TRBJ1-1; D is perhaps TRBD1 (6 bases). V dropped 7 bases and J dropped 4 bases, with 16 bases sitting between them. The CDR3 runs 13 residues. The germline CDR1 and CDR2 sequences are SQVTM and ANQGSEA. The CDR3 DNA reads TGCAGCGCCCAGAGGGGGGCAAGCACTGAAGCTTTCTTT. This encodes CSAQRGASTEAFF.

This clonotype was picked up a small number of times. The chain links TRBV7-3 to TRBJ2-5, with D perhaps given as TRBD1 or TRBD2 (5 bases each). The CDR3 has 15 residues. Trimming took off 5 bases at V and 5 bases at J, with 18 bases between the two ends. Germline-derived CDR1 and CDR2 are SGHTA and FQGTGA. The CDR3, as DNA: TGTGCCAGCAGCGCGACCGGGACCCTGGGGGAGACCCAGTACTTC. This gives the protein CASSATGTLGETQYF.

V usage is TRBV7-2 and J usage is TRBJ2-3; 9 bases fit TRBD1. The CDR3 sequence is 16 residues long. V lost 0 bases to trimming and J lost 3 bases; unmatched junction nucleotides: 4. Per germline, CDR1 SGHTA and CDR2 FQGNSA. The CDR3 sequence is CASSLAGTGRTDTQYF. CDR3 bases: TGTGCCAGCAGCTTAGCTGGGACAGGGAGGACAGATACGCAGTATTTT.